This TCR beta chain was captured by sequencing in a study of cytomegalovirus exposure and HLA in healthy donors. Study-level points and caveats: Some TCR beta chains (approximately 180 of them) were listed as cytomegalovirus-associated. Later analysis found that TCR beta chains associated with HLA were more clonally expanded than other, equally common chains.

With 4 bases clipped from V and 5 bases from J, the junction kept 15 bases outside the gene matches. The CDR3 sequence is 19 residues long. Germline CDR1 is SGDLS and CDR2 is YYNGEE. PCR employed 60 Vbeta and 13 Jbeta primers. Profiling relied on immunoSEQ multiplex PCR, and the TCRdb table lists in-frame clones only, not all of them. The profile covers approximately 90,000 clones, with roughly four fifths appearing a single time and about 4% taken by the ten largest. In the case of this clone: Its cognate antigen is unknown.

The sequence was obtained from a man younger than 45 in good health and CMV-seronegative. Sequencing input: PBMCs. The chain joins TRBV9 to TRBJ2-5; 15 positions agree with TRBD2. CDR3 region: CASSNHGTSGRYRSETQYF. The CDR3 DNA follows: TGTGCCAGCAGCAACCACGGGACTAGCGGGAGGTACCGTTCGGAGACCCAGTACTTC.